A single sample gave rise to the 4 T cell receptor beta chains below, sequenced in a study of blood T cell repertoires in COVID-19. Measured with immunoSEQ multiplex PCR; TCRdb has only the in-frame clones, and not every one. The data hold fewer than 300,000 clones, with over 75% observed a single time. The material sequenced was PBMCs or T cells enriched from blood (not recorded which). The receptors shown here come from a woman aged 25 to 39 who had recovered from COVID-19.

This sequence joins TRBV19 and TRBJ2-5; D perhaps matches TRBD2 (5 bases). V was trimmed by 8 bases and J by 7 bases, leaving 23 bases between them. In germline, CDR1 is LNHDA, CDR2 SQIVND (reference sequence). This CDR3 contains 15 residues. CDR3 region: CASRRAGPGGGTQYF. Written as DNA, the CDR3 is TGTGCCAGTCGGCGGGCCGGCCCTGGAGGTGGGACCCAGTACTTC. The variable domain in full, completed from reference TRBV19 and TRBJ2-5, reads DGGITQSPKYLFRKEGQNVTLSCEQNLNHDAMYWYRQDPGQGLRLIYYSQIVNDFQKGDIAEGYSVSREKKESFPLTVTSAQKNPTAFYLCASRRAGPGGGTQYFGPGTRLLVL.

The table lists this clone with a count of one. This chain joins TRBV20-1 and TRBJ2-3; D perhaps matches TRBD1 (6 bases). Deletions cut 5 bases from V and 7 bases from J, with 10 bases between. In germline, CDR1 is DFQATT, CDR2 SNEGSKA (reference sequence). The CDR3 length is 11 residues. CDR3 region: CSALDRNTQYF. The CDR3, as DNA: TGCAGTGCTCTCGACAGGAATACGCAGTATTTT.

In nucleotides, the CDR3 is TGTGCCAGCAGCTTTAGCGGGAGGCCCACAGATACGCAGTATTTT. Amino acids: CASSFSGRPTDTQYF. The V call is TRBV7-2, the J call TRBJ2-3; TRBD2 matches at 10 bases. With 3 bases clipped from V and 2 bases from J, the junction kept 2 bases outside the gene matches. The CDR3 loop spans 15 amino acids. Germline-derived CDR1 and CDR2 are SGHTA and FQGNSA.

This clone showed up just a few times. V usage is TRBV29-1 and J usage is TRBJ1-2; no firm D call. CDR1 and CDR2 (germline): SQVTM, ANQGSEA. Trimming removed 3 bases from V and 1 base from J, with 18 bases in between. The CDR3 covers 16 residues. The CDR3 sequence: CSVDSSRRHHNYGYTF. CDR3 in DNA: TGCAGCGTTGATTCCTCCCGAAGACACCATAACTATGGCTACACCTTC. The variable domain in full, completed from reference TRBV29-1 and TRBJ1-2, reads SAVISQKPSRDICQRGTSLTIQCQVDSQVTMMFWYRQQPGQSLTLIATANQGSEATYESGFVIDKFPISRPNLTFSTLTVSNMSPEDSSIYLCSVDSSRRHHNYGYTFGSGTRLTVV.